The 20 T cell receptor beta chains in this list originate from one sample, sequenced in a study of blood T cell repertoires in COVID-19. TCRdb's copy holds only in-frame clones and misses some; the assay was immunoSEQ multiplex PCR. The repertoire includes 55,000 to 80,000 clones, 85% to 90% of them detected once, and around 1.2% sits in the top ten. Material: peripheral blood. The receptors derive from a woman aged 55-70 years with acute or convalescent COVID-19.

The chain couples TRBV27 to TRBJ2-3; 7 bases line up with TRBD1. With 5 bases clipped from V and 4 bases from J, the junction kept 9 bases outside the gene matches. Germline values: CDR1 MNHEY, CDR2 SMNVEV (reference sequence). The CDR3 sequence is 15 residues long. CDR3 residues: CASSPNTGAPDTQYF. For the CDR3, the DNA is TGTGCCAGCAGTCCCAATACAGGGGCCCCAGATACGCAGTATTTT.

This chain uses TRBV5-4 with TRBJ2-2; unclear D gene. The ends were cut back, 7 bases at V and 0 bases at J, with 7 bases in the middle. The germline CDR1 and CDR2 sequences are SGHNT and YYREEE (reference sequence). CDR3 length equals 13 residues. CDR3: CASSRTNTGELFF. The CDR3 nucleotides are TGTGCCAGCTCGCGCACGAACACCGGGGAGCTGTTTTTT.

This clone has only one observation. This chain uses TRBV2 with TRBJ2-3; 8 bases match TRBD2. With V trimmed by 6 bases and J by 2 bases, 7 bases remained unmatched. The CDR3 is 15 residues long. Germline V gene sequence: CDR1 SNHLY, CDR2 FYNNEI. The CDR3: CASSDGLASTDTQYF. The CDR3 nucleotides read TGTGCCAGCAGCGACGGACTAGCCTCCACAGATACGCAGTATTTT.

This clone was observed once. This chain connects TRBV9 to TRBJ1-5, with a tentative D call TRBD1 (6 bases). The germline CDR1 and CDR2 sequences are SGDLS and YYNGEE. V was pared by 3 bases and J by 7 bases, with 14 bases between. The CDR3 contains 14 residues. CDR3 residues: CASSGGAGEQPQHF. The CDR3 DNA follows: TGTGCCAGCAGCGGGGGGGCGGGAGAACAGCCCCAGCATTTT. The full variable domain, with the rest looked up from reference TRBV9 and TRBJ1-5, is DSGVTQTPKHLITATGQRVTLRCSPRSGDLSVYWYQQSLDQGLQFLIQYYNGEERAKGNILERFSAQQFPDLHSELNLSSLELGDSALYFCASSGGAGEQPQHFGDGTRLSIL.

This chain links TRBV5-4 with TRBJ2-5; 9 bases match TRBD1. CDR1 and CDR2 from the germline V gene are SGHNT and YYREEE (reference sequence). Germline trimming cut 4 bases from V and 5 bases from J; bases unmatched to any gene: 9. CDR3 size: 15 residues. CDR3 sequence (DNA): TGTGCCAGCAGCAGTACAGGGGGCGCTTCGGAGACCCAGTACTTC. It yields the protein CASSSTGGASETQYF.

This clone was picked up one time. In nucleotides, the CDR3 is TGTGCCAGTAGTATGGGGGGGCACACTGAAGCTTTCTTT. Translated, it gives CASSMGGHTEAFF. The J gene is TRBJ1-1, the V gene TRBV19, with a possible D match to TRBD1 (6 bases). CDR1 and CDR2 (germline): LNHDA, SQIVND (reference sequence). The V gene lost 3 bases and the J gene lost 3 bases, with 8 bases spanning the gap. This CDR3 contains 13 residues.

In the case of this clone: Other nucleotide sequences in the sample specify the same CDR3. The J gene is TRBJ2-5, the V gene TRBV12-3 or TRBV12-4; perhaps TRBD1 as D (5 bases). The CDR3 loop spans 13 amino acids. V was trimmed by 2 bases and J by 4 bases, leaving 8 bases between them. For the CDR3, the DNA is TGTGCCAGCAGTTTAAGGGGCGGAGAGACCCAGTACTTC. Residues: CASSLRGGETQYF.

This chain uses TRBV5-1 with TRBJ2-1; 7 bases match TRBD2. Germline values: CDR1 SGHRS, CDR2 YFSETQ. V shed 4 bases, J shed 2 bases, and the junction held 6 bases outside the gene matches. The CDR3 is 15 amino acids. CDR3 coding DNA: TGCGCCAGCAGCGACGGACTAGACACCTACAATGAGCAGTTCTTC. Protein product: CASSDGLDTYNEQFF.

The genes are TRBV7-2 and TRBJ2-2; D is perhaps TRBD1 (5 bases). There are 17 residues in the CDR3. The V gene lost 2 bases and the J gene lost 1 base, with 14 bases spanning the gap. Germline loops: CDR1 SGHTA, CDR2 FQGNSA. CDR3 in amino acids: CASSLIGSRVNTGELFF. CDR3 sequence (DNA): TGTGCCAGCAGCTTAATTGGTTCCAGGGTGAACACCGGGGAGCTGTTTTTT.

The gene calls are TRBV29-1 and TRBJ1-2; D unresolved. V lost 2 bases and J lost 8, with 12 bases in between. This CDR3 contains 12 residues. CDR1 and CDR2 (germline): SQVTM, ANQGSEA. This CDR3 reads CSVEPDKGGYTF. The CDR3 bases are TGCAGCGTTGAACCTGACAAAGGAGGCTACACCTTC.

The gene calls are TRBV3-1 (or the pseudogene TRBV3-2) and TRBJ1-1; the match to TRBD1 covers 7 bases. Germline lookup yields CDR1 LGHDT and CDR2 YNNKEL (reference sequence). Trimming at V came to 6 bases and at J to 1 base, leaving 11 bases not matched to a gene. The CDR3 is 16 residues long. The CDR3, as DNA: TGTGCCAGCAGTAGCCAAGTCCGGACAGGGAACACTGAAGCTTTCTTT. Protein: CASSSQVRTGNTEAFF.

The chain joins TRBV2 to TRBJ1-3, with D perhaps matching TRBD1 (5 bases). Trimming stripped 3 bases from V and 5 bases from J, with 8 bases between. Germline V lookup: CDR1 SNHLY, CDR2 FYNNEI. The CDR3 is 13 residues long. This CDR3 is CASSEGPRNTIYF. The CDR3 bases are TGTGCCAGCAGTGAGGGGCCACGAAACACCATATATTTT. Complete variable domain (other parts from reference TRBV2 and TRBJ1-3): EPEVTQTPSHQVTQMGQEVILRCVPISNHLYFYWYRQILGQKVEFLVSFYNNEISEKSEIFDDQFSVERPDGSNFTLKIRSTKLEDSAMYFCASSEGPRNTIYFGEGSWLTVV.

The rearrangement uses TRBV6-1 and TRBJ2-7; maybe TRBD2 (7 bases). CDR1 and CDR2 (germline): MNHNS, SASEGT. Trimming took 3 bases from V and 3 from J, leaving 15 bases between them. CDR3 length: 15 residues. This CDR3 is CASSDGGASDYEQYV. The CDR3 nucleotides read TGTGCCAGCAGTGATGGGGGGGCTTCTGACTACGAGCAGTACGTC.

The chain has TRBV3-1 (or the pseudogene TRBV3-2) and TRBJ2-2; D uncertain. The CDR3 has 17 residues. CDR1 LGHDT and CDR2 YNNKEL come from the germline V gene (reference sequence). Trimming stripped 4 bases from V and 1 base from J, with 16 bases between. CDR3 coding DNA: TGTGCCAGCAGCCCCGTGGCTTTGTCGCTGAACACCGGGGAGCTGTTTTTT. Protein product: CASSPVALSLNTGELFF.

V is TRBV5-6 and J is TRBJ2-2; 10 nucleotides align to TRBD2. This CDR3 has 15 residues. The V segment lost 2 bases and the J segment 6 bases; nucleotides outside the gene matches: 4. CDR1 is SGHDT, CDR2 YYEEEE, per germline. CDR3 sequence: CASSLAGGPSGELFF. The CDR3 nucleotides read TGTGCCAGCAGCTTAGCGGGGGGGCCTTCCGGGGAGCTGTTTTTT.

DNA of the CDR3: TGTGCCACCAGTGATTCCCTGTCGGAGCAGTTCTTC. Its translation: CATSDSLSEQFF. The chain couples TRBV24-1 to TRBJ2-1; D gene unclear. The CDR3 has 12 amino acids. From germline, CDR1 is KGHDR and CDR2 SFDVKD. Trimming left V 2 bases short and J 10 bases short, with 8 bases between.

V usage is TRBV18 and J usage is TRBJ1-6; 9 bases agree with TRBD1. The CDR3 spans 14 residues. J lost 9 bases, V lost 3 bases, and 3 bases had no gene match. From germline, CDR1 is KGHSH and CDR2 LQKENI. CDR3 DNA: TGTGCCAGCTCACCGGACAGGGGAGGTTCACCCCTCCACTTT. Protein sequence: CASSPDRGGSPLHF.

The CDR3 nucleotides are TGTGCCAGCAGCTTGGGGCCAGACTGGGATTCACCCCTCCACTTT. Translating gives CASSLGPDWDSPLHF. The chain is built from TRBV5-8 and TRBJ1-6; no firm D call. The CDR3 loop spans 15 amino acids. CDR1 and CDR2 (germline): SGHTS, YDEGEE. Trimming pared 0 bases from V and 8 bases from J, leaving 12 bases between. The whole variable domain, filled in from reference TRBV5-8 and TRBJ1-6, reads EAGVTQSPTHLIKTRGQQATLRCSPISGHTSVYWYQQALGLGLQFLLWYDEGEERNRGNFPPRFSGRQFPNYSSELNVNALELEDSALYLCASSLGPDWDSPLHFGNGTRLTVT.

The CDR3 nucleotides read TGTGCCAGCAGTTCCGGGACAGGGGACAATCAGCCCCAGCATTTT. This encodes CASSSGTGDNQPQHF. The chain recombines TRBV28 with TRBJ1-5; 10 nucleotides agree with TRBD1. The CDR3 has 15 amino acids. Germline V CDR1 and CDR2: MDHEN, SYDVKM. V lost 4 bases and J lost 3; bases outside the gene matches: 3.

This chain joins TRBV18 and TRBJ1-2; 7 bases line up with TRBD1. V was pared by 6 bases and J by 7 bases, with 8 bases of the junction left unmatched. Germline values: CDR1 KGHSH, CDR2 LQKENI. This CDR3 contains 13 residues. Here the CDR3 reads CASSPDRVRGYTF. CDR3 sequence (DNA): TGTGCCAGCTCCCCCGACAGGGTCCGTGGCTACACCTTC.